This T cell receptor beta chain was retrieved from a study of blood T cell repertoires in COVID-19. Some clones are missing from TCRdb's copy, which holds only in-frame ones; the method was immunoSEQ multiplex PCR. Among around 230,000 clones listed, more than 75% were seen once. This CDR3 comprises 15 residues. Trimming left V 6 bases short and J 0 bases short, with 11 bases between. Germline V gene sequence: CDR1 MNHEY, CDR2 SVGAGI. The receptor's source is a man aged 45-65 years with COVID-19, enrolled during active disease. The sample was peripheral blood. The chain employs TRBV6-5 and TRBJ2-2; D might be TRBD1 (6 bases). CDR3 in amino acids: CASRATGTNTGELFF. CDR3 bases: TGTGCCAGCAGAGCGACAGGAACGAACACCGGGGAGCTGTTTTTT.